Each of the 28 T cell receptor beta chains below was sequenced from the same sample in a study of molecular identifiers for immune sequencing clone quantification. TCRdb re-called the PCR reads through MiXCR, storing one row per CDR3 protein. The sample holds 85,000 to 90,000 distinct CDR3 sequences, 15% to 20% seen once. Specimen: naive CD8+ T cells from blood, with Jurkat cell RNA spiked in. Subset described: FACS-sorted CD8+CD4-CCR7+CD45RA+ naive T cells. The receptors shown here come from a human donor in good health. Some libraries in this study had Jurkat cell RNA spiked in.

Many counts were recorded for this clonotype. The rearrangement uses TRBV7-9 and TRBJ2-3; 10 bases map to TRBD1. The junction had 5 bases not matched to a gene; V was cut back by 5 bases and J by 6 bases. Per germline, CDR1 SEHNR and CDR2 FQNEAQ (reference sequence). The CDR3 is made up of 14 amino acids. The DNA of the CDR3 is TGTGCCAGCAGCCCAGGGACAGGGGTGGATACGCAGTATTTT. Protein sequence: CASSPGTGVDTQYF.

This clonotype was counted at least ten times. V gene TRBV5-1 combines with J gene TRBJ2-5; TRBD2 matches 7 bases. The V segment lost 4 bases and the J segment 0 bases; nucleotides outside the gene matches: 9. Germline CDR1 reads SGHRS; CDR2 reads YFSETQ. CDR3 length: 16 amino acids. The DNA for the CDR3 is TGCGCCAGCAGCCCTGTGGCGGGAGAGGACCAAGAGACCCAGTACTTC. Its translation: CASSPVAGEDQETQYF.

Of note for this clonotype: This sequence may be a read error, since a much larger clone differs from it by one base. J is TRBJ2-7 and V is TRBV27, with TRBD1 matching 8 bases. CDR1 and CDR2 from the germline V gene are MNHEY and SMNVEV (reference sequence). The CDR3 loop spans 13 amino acids. The CDR3 protein is CAGSSGQDYEQYF. The CDR3 DNA reads TGTGCCGGCAGCTCGGGACAGGACTACGAGCAGTACTTC.

V gene TRBV7-2 combines with J gene TRBJ1-3; D is possibly TRBD1 (6 bases). Germline V gene data show CDR1 as SGHTA and CDR2 as FQGNSA. The CDR3 length is 17 residues. The V end lost 5 bases, the J end lost 0 bases, and 17 bases lay between the germline ends. CDR3 bases: TGTGCCAGCAGCCCAAGAGGGGGATCGTTCTCTGGAAACACCATATATTTT. It codes for CASSPRGGSFSGNTIYF.

This clonotype was detected many times. The genes are TRBV6-1 and TRBJ2-3; 8 bases line up with TRBD1. Trimming removed 10 bases from V and 0 bases from J; junction bases left unmatched: 9. Looked up from germline, CDR1 is MNHNS and CDR2 is SASEGT. CDR3 length: 15 amino acids. This CDR3 is CAITQGASSTDTQYF. Written as DNA, the CDR3 is TGTGCCATAACCCAGGGGGCCTCTAGCACAGATACGCAGTATTTT.

As to this clonotype: At one boundary the junction diverges from the germline segment, which might be a read error. The CDR3 here is CASSQVTSGWAGADAQYF. CDR3 DNA: TGTGCCAGCAGCCAAGTGACTAGCGGGTGGGCCGGTGCAGATGCGCAGTATTTT. The chain is built from TRBV3-1 and TRBJ2-3; 10 bases map to TRBD2. Germline lookup yields CDR1 LGHDT and CDR2 YNNKEL (reference sequence). The CDR3 has 18 amino acids.

This clonotype was counted many times. The rearrangement links TRBV18 to TRBJ2-7; TRBD1 matches 8 bases. Germline lookup yields CDR1 KGHSH and CDR2 LQKENI. The CDR3 length is 17 residues. The trim removed 3 bases at V and 3 bases at J, leaving 13 bases unmatched. The CDR3 region is CASSPTSMDRVLYEQYF. Written as DNA, the CDR3 is TGTGCCAGCTCACCGACATCAATGGACAGGGTCCTCTACGAGCAGTACTTC. Using reference TRBV18 and TRBJ2-7 for the parts outside the CDR3, the full variable domain is NAGVMQNPRHLVRRRGQEARLRCSPMKGHSHVYWYRQLPEEGLKFMVYLQKENIIDESGMPKERFSAEFPKEGPSILRIQQVVRGDSAAYFCASSPTSMDRVLYEQYFGPGTRLTVT.

This clonotype was found many times. J is TRBJ1-1 and V is TRBV30; no clear D gene. The ends were cut back, 2 bases at V and 1 base at J, with 8 bases in the middle. The germline V gene has CDR1 GTSNPN and CDR2 SVGIG (reference sequence). This CDR3 spans 13 amino acids. The CDR3 protein is CAWSIQTNTEAFF. The CDR3 bases are TGTGCCTGGAGTATACAAACGAACACTGAAGCTTTCTTT.

At least ten counts were recorded for this clonotype. The chain couples TRBV11-3 to TRBJ2-3, with TRBD2 identical over 11 bases. The CDR3 contains 18 residues. Germline lookup yields CDR1 SGHNT and CDR2 YENEEA. J gave up 6 bases and V 5 bases, and 16 bases lay outside the gene matches. CDR3: CASSDTSGGPNFEDTQYF. The CDR3 region has the DNA TGTGCCAGCAGCGACACTAGCGGGGGACCCAATTTTGAGGATACGCAGTATTTT.

This clonotype was observed at least ten times. The rearrangement joins TRBV7-3 to TRBJ2-1; possible D gene TRBD2, 6 bases. The V gene lost 1 base and the J gene lost 8 bases, with 18 bases spanning the gap. This CDR3 is 16 amino acids long. Germline V gene sequence: CDR1 SGHTA, CDR2 FQGTGA. The CDR3 reads CASSLRSPGSGDEQFF. The CDR3 DNA follows: TGTGCCAGCAGCTTAAGATCTCCCGGGAGCGGCGATGAGCAGTTCTTC.

This clonotype appeared many times. The genes are TRBV4-1 and TRBJ2-5; 10 positions agree with TRBD2. Germline assignment: CDR1 MGHRA and CDR2 YSYEKL. This CDR3 region has 15 residues. The J segment lost 5 bases and the V segment lost 4 bases, leaving 7 bases of the junction unmatched. The CDR3 DNA sequence: TGCGCCAGCAGCCGTTATAGCGGGGGGTCCGAGACCCAGTACTTC. Translating it yields CASSRYSGGSETQYF.

As regards this clonotype: A single base separates this from a much larger clone, so it may be a read error. Given the absence of the conserved phenylalanine or tryptophan at the CDR3 end, a read error is likely. The DNA is omitted, as the CDR3 cannot be located on it reliably, and the CDR3 follows TCRdb's listing. CDR3 residues: CAGSPDRDPLGSSL. The V gene is TRBV13, the J gene TRBJ1-2; no check of the table's D call, TRBD1, against the DNA was made. CDR1 and CDR2 from the germline V gene are PRHDT and FYEKMQ (reference sequence). The CDR3 numbers 14 amino acids, ends counted.

This clonotype was seen many times. The chain couples TRBV11-2 to TRBJ2-1; a weak D match, TRBD2 (6 bases). Trimming took 4 bases from V and 5 from J, leaving 9 bases between them. The CDR3 consists of 13 residues. Per germline, CDR1 SGHAT and CDR2 FQNNGV. The chain's CDR3 is CASSWDSNNEQFF. The CDR3 DNA sequence: TGTGCCAGCAGCTGGGACTCTAACAATGAGCAGTTCTTC.

The rearrangement uses TRBV12-3 or TRBV12-4 and TRBJ2-2; D is possibly TRBD1 (5 bases). The CDR3 length is 14 residues. Trimming cost V 6 bases and J 3 bases, with 11 bases left between them. The CDR3 nucleotides read TGTGCCAGCAGCCCAGGGATATACACCGGGGAGCTGTTTTTT. Translated: CASSPGIYTGELFF.

This clonotype was counted ten times or more. This rearrangement joins TRBV4-1 to TRBJ2-3; 9 nucleotides agree with TRBD2. This CDR3 is 19 amino acids long. The V segment lost 2 bases and the J segment 5 bases; nucleotides outside the gene matches: 17. CDR1 MGHRA and CDR2 YSYEKL come from the germline V gene. The CDR3 here is CASSQQQGRGGRVRDTQYF. Written as DNA, the CDR3 is TGCGCCAGCAGCCAACAGCAGGGGCGGGGGGGCCGTGTGAGAGATACGCAGTATTTT.

Points on this clonotype: This may be a read error, as it is one base from a much larger clone. The chain carries TRBV7-9 and TRBJ2-1, with D hard to call. This CDR3 region has 13 residues. Trimming pared 1 base from V and 9 bases from J, leaving 10 bases between. Germline V gene lookup returns CDR1 SEHNR and CDR2 FQNEAQ (reference sequence). The CDR3 loop reads CASSLVSSSEQFF. The CDR3 bases are TGTGCCAGCAGCTTAGTTAGTTCTAGTGAGCAGTTCTTC.

At least ten counts were recorded for this clonotype. This chain joins TRBV29-1 and TRBJ1-2, with 11 bases aligning to TRBD1. This CDR3 has 13 residues. V trimming: 7 bases; J trimming: 7 bases; junction bases outside the gene matches: 8. CDR1 is SQVTM, CDR2 ANQGSEA, per germline. This chain's CDR3 is CSGVGQGALGYTF. CDR3 sequence (DNA): TGCAGCGGGGTCGGACAGGGGGCGCTTGGCTACACCTTC.

This clonotype has ten or more counts. This sequence joins TRBV24-1 and TRBJ2-5; 7 bases line up with TRBD1. Germline assignment: CDR1 KGHDR and CDR2 SFDVKD. The V and J ends lost 1 base and 1 base, in that order; junction bases with no gene match: 2. The CDR3 covers 15 residues. In nucleotides, the CDR3 is TGTGCCACCAGTGATTTCCGGGACAGCCAAGAGACCCAGTACTTC. Translated, it gives CATSDFRDSQETQYF.

Worth noting for this clonotype: With a much larger clone just one base away, this may be a read error. CDR3 in DNA: TGTGCCAGCAGCTTATATCCGGGAAATCAGCCCCAGCGTTTT. It is translated as CASSLYPGNQPQRF. The gene calls are TRBV7-2 and TRBJ1-5; no clear D gene. CDR3 size: 14 residues. Germline assignment: CDR1 SGHTA and CDR2 FQGNSA.

This clonotype showed up many times. J is TRBJ2-1 and V is TRBV20-1; the D gene could be TRBD1 or TRBD2 (5 bases each). V lost 5 bases, J lost 4 bases, and 9 bases lay in between. The CDR3 runs to 12 residues. Germline CDR1 is DFQATT and CDR2 is SNEGSKA (reference sequence). The CDR3 reads CSAGDRYNEQFF. CDR3 DNA: TGCAGTGCTGGGGACCGATACAATGAGCAGTTCTTC.

Ten or more counts support this clonotype. V gene TRBV6-2 or TRBV6-3 combines with J gene TRBJ2-3; D might be TRBD1 (6 bases). Trimming left V 6 bases short and J 6 bases short, with 13 bases between. The CDR3 has 13 amino acids. Germline-derived CDR1 and CDR2 are MNHEY and SVGEGT. The CDR3 nucleotides are TGTGCCAGCAGAATTTTGAGGGGGGATACGCAGTATTTT. Translated: CASRILRGDTQYF.

This clonotype was picked up many times. V and J are TRBV28 and TRBJ2-7; perhaps D is TRBD1 or TRBD2 (5 bases each). Looked up from germline, CDR1 is MDHEN and CDR2 is SYDVKM. This CDR3 region has 13 residues. The V end lost 3 bases, the J end lost 3 bases, and 9 bases lay between the germline ends. The CDR3 nucleotides read TGTGCCAGCAGTTTTCGGGGCCTCTACGAGCAGTACTTC. Encoded protein: CASSFRGLYEQYF.

This clonotype was counted ten times or more. The rearrangement uses TRBV19 and TRBJ2-5; tentative D call: TRBD1 (5 bases). This CDR3 comprises 14 residues. V was pared by 0 bases and J by 7 bases, with 12 bases between. From germline, CDR1 is LNHDA and CDR2 SQIVND (reference sequence). DNA for the CDR3: TGTGCCAGTAGTATAGACTCGCAGGGTGCGACCCAGTACTTC. It is translated as CASSIDSQGATQYF.

Many counts were recorded for this clonotype. The rearrangement links TRBV6-6 to TRBJ2-1; D gene uncertain. V was trimmed by 2 bases and J by 1 base, leaving 6 bases between them. CDR1 is MNHNY and CDR2 is SVGAGI in the germline V gene (reference sequence). The CDR3 runs to 14 residues. The CDR3 coding sequence is TGTGCCAGCAGTTACAGGCTTTCCTACAATGAGCAGTTCTTC. Its protein product is CASSYRLSYNEQFF.

In the case of this clonotype: This may be a read error: a much more frequent sequence differs by one nucleotide. This chain joins TRBV27 and TRBJ2-1, with unresolved D. The CDR3 loop spans 15 amino acids. The V gene's germline CDR1 is MNHEY and CDR2 SMNVEV (reference sequence). CDR3 in DNA: TGTGCCAGCAGTCCCAGGAGTGTATCCTACCATGAGCAGTTCTTC. Residues: CASSPRSVSYHEQFF.

This clonotype was observed at least ten times. At one of its ends the junction is not consistent with the germline gene, which may arise from a read error. The V and J genes are TRBV5-5 and TRBJ2-3, with TRBD1 matching over 9 bases. Germline lookup yields CDR1 SGHKS and CDR2 YYEKEE (reference sequence). This CDR3 is built from 16 residues. The CDR3 loop is CTSSRRTGAGTDTQYF. In nucleotides, the CDR3 is TGTACCAGCAGCAGGCGGACAGGGGCAGGTACAGATACGCAGTATTTT.

For this clonotype: This clone may be a read error of a much larger clone one base away. The CDR3 DNA is TGTGCCAGCAGCCCTGTAGCGGAAATTCCCCACAATGAGCAGTTCTTC. Translation gives CASSPVAEIPHNEQFF. The chain combines TRBV7-3 with TRBJ2-1; possibly TRBD2 for D (6 bases). Trimming took 5 bases from V and 5 from J, leaving 19 bases between them. The V gene's germline CDR1 is SGHTA and CDR2 FQGTGA. This CDR3 comprises 16 residues.

This clonotype has at least ten counts. CDR3 coding DNA: TGTGCCAGCAGCTTTGGGAGCACTGAAGCTTTCTTT. This translates into CASSFGSTEAFF. The genes are TRBV7-9 and TRBJ1-1, with unresolved D. There are 12 residues in the CDR3. The V and J ends lost 3 bases and 4 bases respectively, with 6 bases between them. Germline V gene sequence: CDR1 SEHNR, CDR2 FQNEAQ (reference sequence).